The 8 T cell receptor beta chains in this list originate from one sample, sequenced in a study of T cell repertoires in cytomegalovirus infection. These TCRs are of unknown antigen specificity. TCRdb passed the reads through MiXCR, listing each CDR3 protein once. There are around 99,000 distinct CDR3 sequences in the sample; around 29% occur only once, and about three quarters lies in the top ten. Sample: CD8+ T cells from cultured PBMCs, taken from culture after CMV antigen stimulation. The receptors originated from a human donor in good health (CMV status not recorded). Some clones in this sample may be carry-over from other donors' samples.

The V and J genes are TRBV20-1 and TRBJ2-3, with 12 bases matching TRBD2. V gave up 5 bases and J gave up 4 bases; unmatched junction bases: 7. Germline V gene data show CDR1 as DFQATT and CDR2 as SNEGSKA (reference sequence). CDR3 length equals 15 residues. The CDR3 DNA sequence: TGCAGTGCTGTGCCGGGACTAGCGGGTTCAGATACGCAGTATTTT. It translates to CSAVPGLAGSDTQYF.

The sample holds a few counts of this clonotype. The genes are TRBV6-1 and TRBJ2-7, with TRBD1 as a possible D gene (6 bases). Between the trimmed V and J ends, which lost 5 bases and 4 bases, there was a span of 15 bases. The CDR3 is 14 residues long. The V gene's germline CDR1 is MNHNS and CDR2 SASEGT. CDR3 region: CASSPWGPGYEQYF. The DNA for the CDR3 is TGTGCCAGCAGTCCTTGGGGGCCGGGATACGAGCAGTACTTC.

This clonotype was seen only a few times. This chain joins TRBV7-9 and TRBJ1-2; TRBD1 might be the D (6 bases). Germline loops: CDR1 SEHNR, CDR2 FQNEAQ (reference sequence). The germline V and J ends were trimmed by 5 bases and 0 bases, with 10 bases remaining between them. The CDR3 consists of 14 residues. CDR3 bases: TGTGCCAGCAGCCGCAGGGGTACTAACTATGGCTACACCTTC. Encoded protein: CASSRRGTNYGYTF.

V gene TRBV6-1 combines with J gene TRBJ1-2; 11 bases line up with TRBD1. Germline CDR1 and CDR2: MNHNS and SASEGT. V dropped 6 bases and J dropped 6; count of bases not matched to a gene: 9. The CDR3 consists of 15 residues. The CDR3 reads CASSDRTGGGDGYTF. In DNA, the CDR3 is TGTGCCAGCAGCGACCGGACAGGGGGCGGGGATGGCTACACCTTC.

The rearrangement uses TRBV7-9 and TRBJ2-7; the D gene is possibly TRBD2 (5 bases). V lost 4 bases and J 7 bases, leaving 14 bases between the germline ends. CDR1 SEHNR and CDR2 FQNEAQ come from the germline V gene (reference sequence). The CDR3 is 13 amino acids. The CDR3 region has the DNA TGTGCCAGCAGCTCCACGGGGTTGGCGGAGCAGTACTTC. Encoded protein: CASSSTGLAEQYF.

In nucleotides, the CDR3 is TGTGCCAGCAGCCCGGTGGAGGAGCTGTTTTTT. Translation gives CASSPVEELFF. V gene TRBV7-9 combines with J gene TRBJ2-2; D remains unclear. CDR3 length: 11 residues. V lost 5 bases to trimming and J lost 10 bases, with 8 bases between them. Germline V lookup: CDR1 SEHNR, CDR2 FQNEAQ (reference sequence).

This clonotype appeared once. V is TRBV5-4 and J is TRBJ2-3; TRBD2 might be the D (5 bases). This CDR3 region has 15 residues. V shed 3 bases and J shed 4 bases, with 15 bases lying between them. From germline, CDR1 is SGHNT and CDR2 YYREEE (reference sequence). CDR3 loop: CASSYRGFGSDTQYF. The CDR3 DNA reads TGTGCCAGCAGCTACCGGGGTTTTGGTTCAGATACGCAGTATTTT.

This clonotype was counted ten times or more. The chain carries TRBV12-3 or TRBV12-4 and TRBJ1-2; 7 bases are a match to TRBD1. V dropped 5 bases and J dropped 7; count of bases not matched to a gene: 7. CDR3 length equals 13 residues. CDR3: CASSLTGDFGYTF. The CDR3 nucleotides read TGTGCCAGCAGTCTAACAGGGGATTTTGGCTACACCTTC.